These 6 T cell receptor beta chains were sequenced from one sample in a study of spatial heterogeneity in lung cancer. The time point: sample taken at primary tumor resection. TCRdb re-derived calls from the 5' RACE reads in MiXCR, one entry per CDR3 protein. This sample yields roughly 79,000 distinct CDR3 sequences, of which 8% are seen a single time; 6.8% belongs to the top ten. The sequencing here drew on PBMCs, taken at surgery. These TCRs come from a male donor with early-stage non-small cell lung cancer.

The chain links TRBV12-3 or TRBV12-4 to TRBJ2-2; D is unclear. This CDR3 comprises 15 residues. The V end lost 3 bases, the J end lost 0 bases, and 8 bases lay between the germline ends. This CDR3 reads CASSFGSPNTGELFF. CDR3 coding DNA: TGTGCCAGCAGTTTCGGCAGCCCGAACACCGGGGAGCTGTTTTTT.

The rearrangement joins TRBV11-2 to TRBJ2-1, with TRBD2 matching 10 bases. Germline loops: CDR1 SGHAT, CDR2 FQNNGV. V shed 2 bases, J shed 1 base, and the junction held 5 bases outside the gene matches. The length of the CDR3 is 17 residues. Here the CDR3 reads CASSLIPSGGSYNEQFF. For the CDR3, the DNA is TGTGCCAGCAGCTTAATTCCTAGCGGGGGTTCCTACAATGAGCAGTTCTTC.

The CDR3 DNA reads TGCAGTGCTAGGGGAAGCGGGAGCGACGAGCAGTACTTC. It codes for CSARGSGSDEQYF. The genes are TRBV20-1 and TRBJ2-7, with 8 bases aligning to TRBD2. Germline CDR1 is DFQATT and CDR2 is SNEGSKA (reference sequence). CDR3 length: 13 amino acids. V gave up 3 bases and J gave up 5 bases; unmatched junction bases: 6.

This clonotype was picked up many times. This chain uses TRBV7-8 with TRBJ2-7, with D perhaps being TRBD1 or TRBD2 (5 bases each). V dropped 1 base and J dropped 7 bases, with 17 bases sitting between them. The CDR3 runs to 15 residues. From germline, CDR1 is SGHVS and CDR2 FQNEAQ. The CDR3 DNA follows: TGTGCCAGCAGCTTAGTTGGGACCCATAAAGGGGAGCAGTACTTC. The encoded protein is CASSLVGTHKGEQYF.

This clonotype was detected a few times. The V and J genes are TRBV29-1 and TRBJ2-3; D remains ambiguous. The CDR3 is 13 residues long. V shed 3 bases and J shed 0 bases, with 7 bases lying between them. Germline CDR1 is SQVTM and CDR2 is ANQGSEA. CDR3 in amino acids: CSVDGSSTDTQYF. As DNA, the CDR3 is TGCAGCGTTGATGGATCTAGCACAGATACGCAGTATTTT.

This clonotype has a handful of counts. The chain recombines TRBV7-2 with TRBJ2-7; possibly TRBD2 for D (7 bases). V was trimmed by 6 bases and J by 4 bases, leaving 19 bases between them. Per the germline V gene, CDR1 is SGHTA and CDR2 is FQGNSA. This CDR3 is built from 15 residues. The CDR3 reads CASRGGHTSFYEQYF. The CDR3, as DNA: TGTGCCAGCAGGGGGGGGCACACTTCCTTTTACGAGCAGTACTTC.